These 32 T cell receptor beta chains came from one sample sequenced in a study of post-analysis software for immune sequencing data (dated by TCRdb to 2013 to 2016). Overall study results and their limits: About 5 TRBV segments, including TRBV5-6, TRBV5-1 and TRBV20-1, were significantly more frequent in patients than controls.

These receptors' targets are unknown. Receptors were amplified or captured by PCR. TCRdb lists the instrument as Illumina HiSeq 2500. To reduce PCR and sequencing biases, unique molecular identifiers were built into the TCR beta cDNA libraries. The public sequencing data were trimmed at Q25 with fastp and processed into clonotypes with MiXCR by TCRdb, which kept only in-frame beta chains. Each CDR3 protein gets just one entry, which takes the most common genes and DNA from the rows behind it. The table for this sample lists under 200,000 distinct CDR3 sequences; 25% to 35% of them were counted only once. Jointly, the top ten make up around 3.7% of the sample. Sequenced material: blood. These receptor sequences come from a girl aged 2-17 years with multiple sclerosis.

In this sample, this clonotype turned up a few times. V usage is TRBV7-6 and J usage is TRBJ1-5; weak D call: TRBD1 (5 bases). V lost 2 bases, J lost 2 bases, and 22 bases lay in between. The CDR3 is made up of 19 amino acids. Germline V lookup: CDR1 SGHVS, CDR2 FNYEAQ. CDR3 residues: CASSLTTPWGNWGNQPQHF. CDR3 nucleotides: TGTGCCAGCAGCTTAACGACACCATGGGGGAATTGGGGCAATCAGCCCCAGCATTTT.

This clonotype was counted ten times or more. CDR3 in amino acids: CASSPRTGVATQYF. For the CDR3, the DNA is TGTGCCAGCAGTCCCCGGACAGGGGTGGCGACCCAGTACTTC. The chain is built from TRBV25-1 and TRBJ2-5; 9 bases align to TRBD1. Germline trimming cut 5 bases from V and 7 bases from J; bases unmatched to any gene: 8. Germline V gene lookup returns CDR1 MGHDK and CDR2 SYGVNS. The CDR3 length is 14 residues.

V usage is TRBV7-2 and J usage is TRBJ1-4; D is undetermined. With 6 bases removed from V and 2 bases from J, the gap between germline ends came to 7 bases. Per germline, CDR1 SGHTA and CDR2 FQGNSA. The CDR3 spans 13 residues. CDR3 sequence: CASRASTNEKLFF. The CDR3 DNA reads TGTGCCAGCAGAGCATCCACTAATGAAAAACTGTTTTTT.

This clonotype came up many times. In DNA form, the CDR3 reads TGTGCCAGCAGCGTCGGCCACCAGGCCTACGAGCAGTACTTC. Translated, it gives CASSVGHQAYEQYF. This chain joins TRBV2 and TRBJ2-7; D unclear. The CDR3 is made up of 14 amino acids. Germline CDR1 SNHLY, CDR2 FYNNEI. V dropped 6 bases and J dropped 2 bases, with 14 bases sitting between them. Full variable domain (remainder filled in from reference TRBV2 and TRBJ2-7): EPEVTQTPSHQVTQMGQEVILRCVPISNHLYFYWYRQILGQKVEFLVSFYNNEISEKSEIFDDQFSVERPDGSNFTLKIRSTKLEDSAMYFCASSVGHQAYEQYFGPGTRLTVT.

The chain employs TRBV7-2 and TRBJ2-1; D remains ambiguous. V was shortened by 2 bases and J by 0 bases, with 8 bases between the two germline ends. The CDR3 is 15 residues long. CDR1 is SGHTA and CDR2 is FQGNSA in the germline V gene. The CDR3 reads CASSLQPISYNEQFF. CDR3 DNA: TGTGCCAGCAGCTTACAGCCCATCTCCTACAATGAGCAGTTCTTC. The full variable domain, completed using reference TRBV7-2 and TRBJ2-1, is GAGVSQSPSNKVTEKGKDVELRCDPISGHTALYWYRQSLGQGLEFLIYFQGNSAPDKSGLPSDRFSAERTGGSVSTLTIQRTQQEDSAVYLCASSLQPISYNEQFFGPGTRLTVL.

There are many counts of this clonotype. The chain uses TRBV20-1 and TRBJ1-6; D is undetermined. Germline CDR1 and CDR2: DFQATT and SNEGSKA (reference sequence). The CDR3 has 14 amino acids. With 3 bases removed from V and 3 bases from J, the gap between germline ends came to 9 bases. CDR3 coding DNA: TGCAGTGCTAGGGCCAGCTACTATAATTCACCCCTCCACTTT. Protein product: CSARASYYNSPLHF.

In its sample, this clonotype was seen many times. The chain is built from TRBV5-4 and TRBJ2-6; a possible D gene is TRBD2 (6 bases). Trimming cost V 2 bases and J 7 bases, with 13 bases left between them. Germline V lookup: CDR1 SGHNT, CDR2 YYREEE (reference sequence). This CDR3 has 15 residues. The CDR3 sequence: CASSLEGGVANVLTF. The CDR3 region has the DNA TGTGCCAGCAGCTTAGAAGGAGGGGTCGCCAACGTCCTGACTTTC.

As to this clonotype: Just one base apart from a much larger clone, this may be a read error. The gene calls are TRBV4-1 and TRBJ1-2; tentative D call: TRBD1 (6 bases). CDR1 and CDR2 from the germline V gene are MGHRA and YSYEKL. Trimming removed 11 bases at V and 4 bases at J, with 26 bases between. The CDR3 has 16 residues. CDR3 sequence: CAGTELVGGRVYGYTF. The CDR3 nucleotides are TGCGCCGGCACCGAGCTTGTGGGGGGCAGGGTCTATGGCTACACCTTC.

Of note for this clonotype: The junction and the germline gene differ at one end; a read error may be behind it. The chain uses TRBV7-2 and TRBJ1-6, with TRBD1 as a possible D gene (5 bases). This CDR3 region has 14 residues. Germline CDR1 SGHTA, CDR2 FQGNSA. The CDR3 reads CASSVVQGGSPPHF. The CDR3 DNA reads TGTGCCAGCAGCGTAGTCCAGGGAGGTTCACCCCCCCACTTT.

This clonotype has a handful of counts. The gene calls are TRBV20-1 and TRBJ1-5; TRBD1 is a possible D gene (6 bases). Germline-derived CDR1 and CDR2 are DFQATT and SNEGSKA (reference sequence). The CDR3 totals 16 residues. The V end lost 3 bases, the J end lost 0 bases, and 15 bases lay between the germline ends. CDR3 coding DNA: TGCAGTGCTAGTCCTAGGACAGTCACTAGCAATCAGCCCCAGCATTTT. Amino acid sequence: CSASPRTVTSNQPQHF.

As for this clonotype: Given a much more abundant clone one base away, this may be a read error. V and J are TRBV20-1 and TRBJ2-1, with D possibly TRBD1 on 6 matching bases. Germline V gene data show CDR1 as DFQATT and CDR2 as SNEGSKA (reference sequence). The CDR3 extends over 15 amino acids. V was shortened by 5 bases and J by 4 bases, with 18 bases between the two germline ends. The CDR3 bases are TGCAGTGCTGCCGGGCCCTACAGGGTATACAATGAGCAGTTCTTC. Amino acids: CSAAGPYRVYNEQFF.

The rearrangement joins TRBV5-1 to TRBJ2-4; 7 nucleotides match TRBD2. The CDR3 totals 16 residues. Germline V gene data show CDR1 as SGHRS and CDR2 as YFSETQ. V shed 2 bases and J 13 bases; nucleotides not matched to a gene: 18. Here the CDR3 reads CASSFGASGSYSEQYF. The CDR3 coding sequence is TGCGCCAGCAGCTTTGGGGCTAGCGGCTCCTACAGTGAGCAGTACTTC.

CDR3 loop: CASSPRGTGGMNTQYF. The CDR3 DNA follows: TGTGCCAGCAGTCCCCGAGGGACAGGGGGCATGAATACGCAGTATTTT. The V gene is TRBV6-5, the J gene TRBJ2-3, with 12 bases lining up with TRBD1. Trimming took 5 bases from V and 7 from J; bases not matched to a gene: 10. Germline V CDR1 and CDR2: MNHEY, SVGAGI. The CDR3 length is 16 residues.

CDR3 DNA: TGTGCTAGTGGTTTGGCGACAGAAGAGACCCAGTACTTC. Protein product: CASGLATEETQYF. J is TRBJ2-5 and V is TRBV12-5; possible D gene TRBD1, 5 bases. The CDR3 runs to 13 residues. V was clipped by 1 base and J by 3 bases, with 6 bases between them. CDR1 is LGHNT and CDR2 is FRNRAP in the germline V gene. Complete variable domain (other parts from reference TRBV12-5 and TRBJ2-5): DARVTQTPRHKVTEMGQEVTMRCQPILGHNTVFWYRQTMMQGLELLAYFRNRAPLDDSGMPKDRFSAEMPDATLATLKIQPSEPRDSAVYFCASGLATEETQYFGPGTRLLVL.

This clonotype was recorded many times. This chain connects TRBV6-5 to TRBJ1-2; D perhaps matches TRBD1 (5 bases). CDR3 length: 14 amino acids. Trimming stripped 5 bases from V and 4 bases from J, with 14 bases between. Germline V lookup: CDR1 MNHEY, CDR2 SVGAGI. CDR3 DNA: TGTGCCAGCAGTGCCTTCTCCGGGGGCTATGGCTACACCTTC. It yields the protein CASSAFSGGYGYTF.

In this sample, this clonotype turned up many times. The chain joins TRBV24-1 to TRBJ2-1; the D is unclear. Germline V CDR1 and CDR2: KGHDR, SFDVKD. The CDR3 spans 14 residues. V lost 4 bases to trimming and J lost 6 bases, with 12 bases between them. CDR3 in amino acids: CATSEPPGANEQFF. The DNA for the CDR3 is TGTGCCACCAGTGAACCCCCTGGCGCCAATGAGCAGTTCTTC.

The CDR3 protein is CASSYVPRTGGSPLHF. CDR3 in DNA: TGTGCCAGCAGCTACGTCCCCCGGACAGGGGGCTCACCCCTCCACTTT. The chain links TRBV7-9 to TRBJ1-6, with TRBD1 matching over 11 bases. The V gene's germline CDR1 is SEHNR and CDR2 FQNEAQ (reference sequence). The CDR3 is 16 residues long. The V gene end was trimmed by 4 bases and the J gene end by 10 bases; junction bases not matched to a gene: 9.

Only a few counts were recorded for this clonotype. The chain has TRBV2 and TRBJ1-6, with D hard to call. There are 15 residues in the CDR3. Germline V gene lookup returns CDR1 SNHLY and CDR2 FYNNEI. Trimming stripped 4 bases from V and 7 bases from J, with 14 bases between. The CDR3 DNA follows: TGTGCCAGCAGTGCTGCAGGCAGGTACAATTCACCCCTCCACTTT. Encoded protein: CASSAAGRYNSPLHF.

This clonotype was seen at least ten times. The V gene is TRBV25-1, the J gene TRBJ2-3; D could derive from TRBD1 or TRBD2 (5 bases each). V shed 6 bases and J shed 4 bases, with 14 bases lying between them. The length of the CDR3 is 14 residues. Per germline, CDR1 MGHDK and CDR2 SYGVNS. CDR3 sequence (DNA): TGTGCCAGCAGAGGGGACCCCAGCCCAGATACGCAGTATTTT. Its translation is CASRGDPSPDTQYF.

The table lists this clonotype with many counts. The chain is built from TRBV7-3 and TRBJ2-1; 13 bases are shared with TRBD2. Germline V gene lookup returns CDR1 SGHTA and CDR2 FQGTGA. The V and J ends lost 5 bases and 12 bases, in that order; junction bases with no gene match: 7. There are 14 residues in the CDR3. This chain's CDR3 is CASSPGTSGAGQFF. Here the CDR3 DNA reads TGTGCCAGCAGCCCCGGGACTAGCGGGGCGGGGCAGTTCTTC.

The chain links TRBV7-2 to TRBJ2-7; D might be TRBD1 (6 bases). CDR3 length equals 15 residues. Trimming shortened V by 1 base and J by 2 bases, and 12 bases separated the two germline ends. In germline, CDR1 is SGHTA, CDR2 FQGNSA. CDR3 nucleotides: TGTGCCAGCAGCTTAGGGGGGCAGGCCACCTACGAGCAGTACTTC. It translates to CASSLGGQATYEQYF.

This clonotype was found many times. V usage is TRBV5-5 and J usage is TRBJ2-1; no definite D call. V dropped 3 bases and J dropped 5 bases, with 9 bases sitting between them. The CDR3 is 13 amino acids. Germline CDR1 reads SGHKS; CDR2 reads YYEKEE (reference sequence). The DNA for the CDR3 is TGTGCCAGCAGCTCGGACCTTGACAATGAGCAGTTCTTC. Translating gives CASSSDLDNEQFF.

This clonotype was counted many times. Here the CDR3 DNA reads TGTGCCAGCAGCCAAGAATTGGGGGATGCCTACAATGAGCAGTTCTTC. It translates to CASSQELGDAYNEQFF. The J gene is TRBJ2-1, the V gene TRBV4-2; tentatively, D is TRBD1 or TRBD2 (5 bases each). The V end lost 0 bases, the J end lost 2 bases, and 11 bases lay between the germline ends. The CDR3 loop spans 16 amino acids. The germline V gene has CDR1 LGHNA and CDR2 YNFKEQ.

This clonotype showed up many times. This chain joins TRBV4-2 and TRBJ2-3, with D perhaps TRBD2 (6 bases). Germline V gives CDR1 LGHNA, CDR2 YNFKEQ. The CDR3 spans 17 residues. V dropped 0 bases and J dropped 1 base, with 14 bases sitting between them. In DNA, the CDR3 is TGTGCCAGCAGCCAAGAGGGGGGACCCCTTCGCACAGATACGCAGTATTTT. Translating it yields CASSQEGGPLRTDTQYF.

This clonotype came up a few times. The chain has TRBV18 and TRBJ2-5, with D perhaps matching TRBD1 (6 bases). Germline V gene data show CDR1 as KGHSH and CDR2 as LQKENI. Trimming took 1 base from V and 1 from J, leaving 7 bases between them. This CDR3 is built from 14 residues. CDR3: CASSPQGVQETQYF. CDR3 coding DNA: TGTGCCAGCTCACCACAGGGGGTCCAAGAGACCCAGTACTTC.

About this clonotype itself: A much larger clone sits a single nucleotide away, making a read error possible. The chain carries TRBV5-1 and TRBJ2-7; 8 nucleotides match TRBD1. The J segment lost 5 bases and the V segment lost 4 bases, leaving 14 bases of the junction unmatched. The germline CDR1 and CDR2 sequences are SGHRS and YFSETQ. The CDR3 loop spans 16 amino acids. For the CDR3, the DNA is TGCGCCAGCAGCAGACCAATAGGACAGGGATTCGACGAGCAGTACTTC. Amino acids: CASSRPIGQGFDEQYF.

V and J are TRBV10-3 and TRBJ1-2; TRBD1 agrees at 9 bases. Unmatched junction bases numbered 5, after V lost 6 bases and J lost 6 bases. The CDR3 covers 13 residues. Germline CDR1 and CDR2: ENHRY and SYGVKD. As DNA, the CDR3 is TGTGCCATCAGCCTACAGGGGGCCCATGGCTACACCTTC. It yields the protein CAISLQGAHGYTF.

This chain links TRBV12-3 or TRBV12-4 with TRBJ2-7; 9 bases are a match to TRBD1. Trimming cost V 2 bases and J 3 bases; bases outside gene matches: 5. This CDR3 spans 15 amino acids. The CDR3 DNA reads TGTGCCAGCAGTTTATTTGGGACAGGGCTCTACGAGCAGTACTTC. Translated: CASSLFGTGLYEQYF.

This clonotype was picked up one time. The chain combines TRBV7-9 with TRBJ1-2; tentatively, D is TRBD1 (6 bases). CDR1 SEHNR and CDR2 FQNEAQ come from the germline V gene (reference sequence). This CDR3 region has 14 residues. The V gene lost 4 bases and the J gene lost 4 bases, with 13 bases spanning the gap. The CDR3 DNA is TGTGCCAGCAGCTCGACTTGGGACACCTATGGCTACACCTTC. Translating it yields CASSSTWDTYGYTF. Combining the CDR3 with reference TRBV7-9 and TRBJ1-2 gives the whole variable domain DTGVSQNPRHKITKRGQNVTFRCDPISEHNRLYWYRQTLGQGPEFLTYFQNEAQLEKSRLLSDRFSAERPKGSFSTLEIQRTEQGDSAMYLCASSSTWDTYGYTFGSGTRLTVV.

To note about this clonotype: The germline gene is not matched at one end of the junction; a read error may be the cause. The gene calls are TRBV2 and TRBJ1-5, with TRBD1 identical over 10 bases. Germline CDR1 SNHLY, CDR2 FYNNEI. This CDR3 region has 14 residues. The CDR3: CASTPTGGNRPQHF. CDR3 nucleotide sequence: TGTGCCAGCACCCCGACAGGGGGCAATCGGCCCCAGCATTTT.

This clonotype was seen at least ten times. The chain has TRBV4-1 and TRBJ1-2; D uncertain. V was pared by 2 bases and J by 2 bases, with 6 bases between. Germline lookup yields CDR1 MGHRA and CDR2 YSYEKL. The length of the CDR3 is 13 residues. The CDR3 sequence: CASSQLSNYGYTF. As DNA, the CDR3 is TGCGCCAGCAGCCAATTGTCGAACTATGGCTACACCTTC.

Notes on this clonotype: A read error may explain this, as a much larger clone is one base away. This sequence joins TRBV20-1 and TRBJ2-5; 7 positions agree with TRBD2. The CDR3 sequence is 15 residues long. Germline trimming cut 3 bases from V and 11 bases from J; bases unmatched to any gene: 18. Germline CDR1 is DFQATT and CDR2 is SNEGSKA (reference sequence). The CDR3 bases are TGCAGTGCTAGGCCACCGAGCGGGAATCGCAATGAGCAGTACTTC. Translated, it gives CSARPPSGNRNEQYF.